This entry describes one TCR beta chain. V shed 4 bases and J shed 3 bases, with 19 bases lying between them. The CDR3 totals 16 residues. The germline V gene encodes CDR1 SGHDT and CDR2 YYEEEE. This sample stems from a study of blood T cell repertoires in COVID-19. Study in general: Sources were T cells, B-cell-depleted T cells, or PBMCs; the material itself was cDNA or gDNA.

Under the authors' procedure: Counts of nucleated cells, estimated from reference gene primer amplification, were obtained. Assay: immunoSEQ multiplex PCR; the TCRdb copy retains only in-frame clones and omits some. V, J and clone size are those of that table, while D and trimming were read from the DNA. The sample records 100,000 to 150,000 clones, approximately 90% being singletons. Sequenced sample: peripheral blood. The source is a man aged 45-65 years with acute or convalescent COVID-19. The rearrangement links TRBV5-6 to TRBJ1-1; D might be TRBD1 (6 bases). The CDR3 loop is CASSPRVAGVYTEAFF. DNA of the CDR3: TGTGCCAGCAGCCCCCGGGTGGCAGGGGTATACACTGAAGCTTTCTTT.